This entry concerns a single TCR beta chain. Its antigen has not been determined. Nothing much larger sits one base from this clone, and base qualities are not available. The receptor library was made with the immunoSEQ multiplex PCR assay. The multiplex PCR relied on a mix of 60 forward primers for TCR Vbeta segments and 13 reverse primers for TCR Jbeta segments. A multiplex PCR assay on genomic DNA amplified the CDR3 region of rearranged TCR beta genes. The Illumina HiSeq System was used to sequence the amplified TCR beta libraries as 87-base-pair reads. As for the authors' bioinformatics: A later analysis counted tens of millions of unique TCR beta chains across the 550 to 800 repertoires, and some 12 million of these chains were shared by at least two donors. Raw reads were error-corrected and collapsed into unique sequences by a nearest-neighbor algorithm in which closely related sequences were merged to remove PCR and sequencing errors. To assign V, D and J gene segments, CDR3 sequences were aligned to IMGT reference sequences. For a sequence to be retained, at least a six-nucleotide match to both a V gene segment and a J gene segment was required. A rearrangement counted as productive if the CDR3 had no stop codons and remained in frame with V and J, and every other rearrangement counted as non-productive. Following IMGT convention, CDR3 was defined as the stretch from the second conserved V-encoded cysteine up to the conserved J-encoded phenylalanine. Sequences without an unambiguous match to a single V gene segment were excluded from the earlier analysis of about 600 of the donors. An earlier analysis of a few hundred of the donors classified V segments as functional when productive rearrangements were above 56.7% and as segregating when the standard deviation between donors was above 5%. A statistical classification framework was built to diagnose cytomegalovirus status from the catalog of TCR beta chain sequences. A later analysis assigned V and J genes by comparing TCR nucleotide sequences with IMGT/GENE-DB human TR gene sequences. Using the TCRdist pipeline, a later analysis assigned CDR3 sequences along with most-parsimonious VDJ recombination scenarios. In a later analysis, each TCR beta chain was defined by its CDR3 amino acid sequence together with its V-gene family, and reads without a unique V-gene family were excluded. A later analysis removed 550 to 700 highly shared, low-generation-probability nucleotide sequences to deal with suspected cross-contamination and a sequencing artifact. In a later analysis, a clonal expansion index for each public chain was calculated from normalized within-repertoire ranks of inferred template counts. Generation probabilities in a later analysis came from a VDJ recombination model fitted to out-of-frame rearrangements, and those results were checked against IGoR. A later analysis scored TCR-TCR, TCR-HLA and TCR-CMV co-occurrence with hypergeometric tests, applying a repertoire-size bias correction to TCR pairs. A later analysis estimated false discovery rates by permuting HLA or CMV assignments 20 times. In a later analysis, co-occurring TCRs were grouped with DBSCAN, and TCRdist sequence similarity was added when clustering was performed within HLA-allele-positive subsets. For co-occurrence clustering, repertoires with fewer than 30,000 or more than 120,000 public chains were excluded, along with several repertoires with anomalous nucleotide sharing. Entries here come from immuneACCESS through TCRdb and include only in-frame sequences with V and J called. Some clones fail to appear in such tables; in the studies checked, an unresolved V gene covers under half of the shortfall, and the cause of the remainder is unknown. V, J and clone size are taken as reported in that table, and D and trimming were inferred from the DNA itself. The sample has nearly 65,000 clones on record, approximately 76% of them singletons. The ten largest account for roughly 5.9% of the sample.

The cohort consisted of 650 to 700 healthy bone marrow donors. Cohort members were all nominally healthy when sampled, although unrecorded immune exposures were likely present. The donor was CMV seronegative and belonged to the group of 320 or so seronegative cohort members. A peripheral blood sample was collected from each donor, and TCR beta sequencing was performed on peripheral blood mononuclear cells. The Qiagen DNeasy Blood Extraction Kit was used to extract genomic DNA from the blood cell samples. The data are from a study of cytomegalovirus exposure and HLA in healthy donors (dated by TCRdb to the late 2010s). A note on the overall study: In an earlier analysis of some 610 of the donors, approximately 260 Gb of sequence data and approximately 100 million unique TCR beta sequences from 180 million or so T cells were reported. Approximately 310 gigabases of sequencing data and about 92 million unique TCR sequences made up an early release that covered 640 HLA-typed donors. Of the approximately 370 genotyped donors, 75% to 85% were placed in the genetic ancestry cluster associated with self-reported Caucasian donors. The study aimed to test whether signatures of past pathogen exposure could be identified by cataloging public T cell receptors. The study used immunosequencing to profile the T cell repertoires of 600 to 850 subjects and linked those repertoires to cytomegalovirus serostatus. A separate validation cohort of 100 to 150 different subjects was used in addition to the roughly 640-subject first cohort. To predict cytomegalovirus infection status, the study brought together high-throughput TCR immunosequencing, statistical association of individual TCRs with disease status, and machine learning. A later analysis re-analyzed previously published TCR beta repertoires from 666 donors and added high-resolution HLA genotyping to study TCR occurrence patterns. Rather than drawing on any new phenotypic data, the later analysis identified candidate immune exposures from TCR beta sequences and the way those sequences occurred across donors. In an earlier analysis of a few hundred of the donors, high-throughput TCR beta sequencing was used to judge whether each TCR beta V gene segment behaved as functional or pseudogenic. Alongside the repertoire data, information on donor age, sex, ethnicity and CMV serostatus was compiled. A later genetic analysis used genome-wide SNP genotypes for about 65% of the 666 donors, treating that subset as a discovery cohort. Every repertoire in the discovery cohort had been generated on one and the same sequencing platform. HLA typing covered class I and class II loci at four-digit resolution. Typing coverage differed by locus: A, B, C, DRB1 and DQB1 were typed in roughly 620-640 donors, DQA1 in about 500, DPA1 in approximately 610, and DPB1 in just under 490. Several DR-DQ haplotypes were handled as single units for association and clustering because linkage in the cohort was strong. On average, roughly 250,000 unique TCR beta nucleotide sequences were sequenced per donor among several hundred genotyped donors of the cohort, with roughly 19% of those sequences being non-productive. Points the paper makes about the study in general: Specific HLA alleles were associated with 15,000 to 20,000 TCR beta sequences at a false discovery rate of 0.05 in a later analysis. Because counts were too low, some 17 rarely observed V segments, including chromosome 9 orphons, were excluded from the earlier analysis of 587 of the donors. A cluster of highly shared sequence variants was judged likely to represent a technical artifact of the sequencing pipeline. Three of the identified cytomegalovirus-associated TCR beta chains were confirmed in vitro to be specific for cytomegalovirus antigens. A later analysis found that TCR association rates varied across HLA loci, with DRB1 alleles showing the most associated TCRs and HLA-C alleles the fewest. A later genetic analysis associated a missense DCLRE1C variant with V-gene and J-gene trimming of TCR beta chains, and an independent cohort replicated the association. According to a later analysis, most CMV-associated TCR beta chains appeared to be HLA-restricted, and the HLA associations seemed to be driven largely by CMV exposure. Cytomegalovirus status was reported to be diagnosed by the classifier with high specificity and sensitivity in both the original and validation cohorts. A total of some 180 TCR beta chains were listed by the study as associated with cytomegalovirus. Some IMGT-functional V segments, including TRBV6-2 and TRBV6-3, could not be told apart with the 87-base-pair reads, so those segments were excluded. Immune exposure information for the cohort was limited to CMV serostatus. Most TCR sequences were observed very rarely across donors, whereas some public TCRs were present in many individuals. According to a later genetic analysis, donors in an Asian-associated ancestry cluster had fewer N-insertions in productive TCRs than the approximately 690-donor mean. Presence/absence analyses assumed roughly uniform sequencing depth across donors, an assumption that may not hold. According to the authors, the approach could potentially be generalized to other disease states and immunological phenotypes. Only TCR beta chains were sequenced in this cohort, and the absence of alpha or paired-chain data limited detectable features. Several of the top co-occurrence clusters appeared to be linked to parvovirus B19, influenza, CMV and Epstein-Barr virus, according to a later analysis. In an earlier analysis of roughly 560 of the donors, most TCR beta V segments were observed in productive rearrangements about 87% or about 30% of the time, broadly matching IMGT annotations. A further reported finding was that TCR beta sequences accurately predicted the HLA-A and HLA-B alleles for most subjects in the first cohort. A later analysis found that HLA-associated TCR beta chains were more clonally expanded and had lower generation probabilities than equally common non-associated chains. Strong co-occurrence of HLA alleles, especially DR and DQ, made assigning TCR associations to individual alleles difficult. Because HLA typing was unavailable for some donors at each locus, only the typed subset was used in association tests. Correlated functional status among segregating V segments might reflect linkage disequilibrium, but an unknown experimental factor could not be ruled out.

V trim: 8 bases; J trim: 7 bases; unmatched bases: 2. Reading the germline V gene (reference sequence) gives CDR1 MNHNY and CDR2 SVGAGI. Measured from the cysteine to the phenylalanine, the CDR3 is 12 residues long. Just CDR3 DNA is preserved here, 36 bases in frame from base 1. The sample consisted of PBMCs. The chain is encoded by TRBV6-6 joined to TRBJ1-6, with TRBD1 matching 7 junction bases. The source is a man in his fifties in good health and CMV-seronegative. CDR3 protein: CASGDRNSPLHF. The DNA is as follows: TGTGCCAGCGGGGACAGAAATTCACCCCTCCACTTT.